This T cell receptor beta chain was sequenced during a study of blood T cell repertoires in COVID-19. TCRdb's copy holds only in-frame clones and misses some; the assay was immunoSEQ multiplex PCR. The top ten hold less than 3% of the sample, which has 280,000 or so clones, under 90% seen once. The V gene's germline CDR1 is MNHEY and CDR2 SVGAGI. Trimming cost V 4 bases and J 9 bases, with 13 bases left between them. The CDR3 is 14 amino acids. The sequence came from a woman in her 50s who had been exposed to COVID-19. Sequencing was performed on PBMCs or T cells enriched from blood (not recorded which). V and J are TRBV6-5 and TRBJ1-6, with D possibly matching TRBD1 (6 bases). The CDR3 loop is CASSSQGQGSPLHF. CDR3 sequence (DNA): TGTGCCAGCAGTTCCCAGGGGCAGGGTTCACCCCTCCACTTT.